This TCR beta chain was identified in a study of beta chain features in type 1 diabetes. The sequenced template was cDNA made from the entire isolated RNA. Assay: immunoSEQ multiplex PCR; the TCRdb copy retains only in-frame clones and omits some. This table holds roughly 400,000 clones, about 16% found once. It was via CD45RO/CCR7/CD25/CD127/CD95/CD27 that CD4+ naive, central memory, regulatory and stem cell-like memory cells were sorted. This CDR3 has 16 residues. The germline V and J ends were trimmed by 2 bases and 5 bases, with 18 bases remaining between them. CDR1 SGHTA and CDR2 FQGNSA come from the germline V gene. As regards this clone: Its specificity is not known.

Study-level points and caveats: Among type 1 diabetes patients, VDJ junctions had fewer insertions and more deletions. Among patients with Type 1 diabetes, TCRB CDR3s were moderately but significantly shorter in every one of the four CD4+ subsets.

Material: naive CD4+ T cells from blood. This clonotype was sampled from a woman aged 18-29 years in good health. V is TRBV7-2 and J is TRBJ2-5; possible D gene TRBD2, 5 bases. CDR3 sequence (DNA): TGTGCCAGCAGCTTACAATCCCCGAGGGTAGGGGAGACCCAGTACTTC. Translating gives CASSLQSPRVGETQYF.